A selection of T cell receptor beta chains follows, all from one sample in a study of blood T cells in healthy people across ages. MiXCR was run by TCRdb on the 5' RACE reads, yielding one entry per CDR3 protein. This sample has under 1,100,000 distinct CDR3 sequences, with 20% to 25% found just once. These same data were also listed under a study on T cells of mothers and their children.

Sequenced material: blood. The receptor set was obtained from a girl aged 2-10 years in good health. Each CDR3 is given with its conserved first and last residue. A D gene is named only where the DNA matches it firmly. Size tells how often a clone was seen (once, few, many) or the class of an expanded clone, and some rows leave it out.

v_call	d_call	clone_size	j_call	cdr3_aa	cdr3_nt
TRBV7-3	.	.	TRBJ2-4	CASSLVQGAKNIQYF	TGTGCCAGCAGCTTAGTTCAGGGGGCCAAAAACATTCAGTACTTC
TRBV29-1	.	.	TRBJ2-3	CSSESADTQYF	TGCAGCTCCGAGTCGGCAGATACGCAGTATTTT
TRBV28	.	once	TRBJ2-7	CASRPQNQFHEQYF	TGTGCCAGCAGGCCCCAGAACCAGTTCCACGAGCAGTACTTC
TRBV7-8	.	few	TRBJ1-6	CAGSLTVEANSPLHF	TGTGCCGGCAGCCTGACAGTGGAAGCTAATTCACCCCTCCACTTT
TRBV19	.	few	TRBJ2-7	CASSLGGTPQYF	TGTGCCAGTAGTCTGGGGGGGACACCACAGTACTTC
TRBV3-1	.	few	TRBJ2-1	CASTPSLHASYNEQFF	TGTGCCAGCACCCCTTCTTTACACGCTTCCTACAATGAGCAGTTCTTC
TRBV4-2	TRBD1	.	TRBJ1-2	CASSQDLTGGYGYTF	TGTGCCAGCAGCCAAGATCTCACAGGGGGCTATGGCTACACCTTC
TRBV2	.	many	TRBJ2-4	CASSLSVDIQYF	TGTGCCAGCAGCCTAAGCGTAGACATTCAGTACTTC
TRBV20-1	TRBD2	few	TRBJ2-5	CSARDLRREGETQYF	TGCAGTGCTAGAGATCTCCGGCGGGAGGGAGAGACCCAGTACTTC
TRBV20-1	TRBD2	.	TRBJ2-1	CSARDITSGLSYEQFF	TGCAGTGCTAGAGATATAACTAGCGGACTGTCTTATGAGCAGTTCTTC
TRBV5-1	.	many	TRBJ2-1	CASSSEIAYNEQFF	TGCGCCAGCAGCTCAGAAATTGCCTACAATGAGCAGTTCTTC
TRBV12-3/TRBV12-4	.	few	TRBJ2-5	CASSTGTWGQETQYF	TGTGCCAGCAGTACCGGGACTTGGGGGCAAGAGACCCAGTACTTC
TRBV3-1	.	few	TRBJ2-7	CASSQGSAVGYYEQYF	TGTGCCAGCAGCCAAGGATCCGCGGTGGGGTACTACGAGCAGTACTTC
TRBV29-1	.	few	TRBJ1-2	CSVLAPTGNYGYTF	TGCAGCGTCCTCGCGCCAACAGGGAACTATGGCTACACCTTC
TRBV29-1	.	few	TRBJ1-1	CSVGPVPEAFF	TGCAGCGTTGGGCCTGTACCTGAAGCTTTCTTT
TRBV11-2	TRBD1	.	TRBJ2-2	CASSLGGQGGTGELFF	TGTGCCAGCAGCCTGGGGGGACAGGGTGGCACCGGGGAGCTGTTTTTT
TRBV5-1	.	.	TRBJ2-3	CASRPDPTDTQYF	TGCGCCAGCAGACCAGATCCCACAGATACGCAGTATTTT
TRBV27	.	few	TRBJ2-3	CASSLFLSGESTDTQYF	TGTGCCAGCAGTTTATTCCTCTCAGGGGAAAGCACAGATACGCAGTATTTT
TRBV12-3/TRBV12-4	.	few	TRBJ1-2	CASSLALGGRGYTF	TGTGCCAGCAGTTTAGCGTTGGGGGGAAGGGGCTACACCTTC
TRBV21-1	.	many	TRBJ1-4	CASSTIDAGEKLFF	TGTGCCAGCAGCACCATAGACGCGGGTGAAAAACTGTTTTTT
TRBV7-9	TRBD2	.	TRBJ2-3	CASSLLGTTSTDTQYF	TGTGCCAGCAGCTTACTAGGGACTACAAGCACAGATACGCAGTATTTT
TRBV7-6	TRBD2	.	TRBJ2-1	CASSSTGTSTYNEQFF	TGTGCCAGCAGTTCCACCGGGACTAGCACCTACAATGAGCAGTTCTTC
TRBV5-1	TRBD1	.	TRBJ1-1	CASSLAAGTDTEAFF	TGCGCCAGCAGCTTGGCCGCCGGGACAGACACTGAAGCTTTCTTT
TRBV6-2/TRBV6-3	.	few	TRBJ2-2	CASSPDYTGELFF	TGTGCCAGCAGCCCTGATTACACCGGGGAGCTGTTTTTT
TRBV7-3	TRBD2	.	TRBJ2-1	CASGGDVNEQFF	TGTGCCAGCGGGGGGGACGTGAATGAGCAGTTCTTC
TRBV15	.	.	TRBJ2-1	CATSTSDGYNEQFF	TGTGCCACCAGCACCAGTGACGGATACAATGAGCAGTTCTTC
TRBV7-9	.	.	TRBJ1-2	CASSFVEGLGNYGYTF	TGTGCCAGCAGCTTCGTAGAGGGTCTAGGAAACTATGGCTACACCTTC
TRBV9	TRBD1	few	TRBJ2-5	CASSAGTGFGETQYF	TGTGCCAGCAGCGCCGGGACAGGGTTTGGAGAGACCCAGTACTTC
TRBV2	TRBD1	.	TRBJ1-3	CASRSLQGPFNTIYF	TGTGCCAGCAGATCGTTACAGGGGCCATTTAACACCATATATTTT
TRBV20-1	TRBD2	.	TRBJ2-5	CSAFGLAGEETQYF	TGCAGTGCTTTCGGACTAGCGGGGGAAGAGACCCAGTACTTC
TRBV13	TRBD2	.	TRBJ2-2	CASSLAAGAGTGELFF	TGTGCCAGCAGCTTAGCAGCGGGAGCGGGAACCGGGGAGCTGTTTTTT
TRBV2	.	few	TRBJ2-1	CASSELSNWGNEQFF	TGTGCCAGCAGTGAGCTTTCTAACTGGGGCAATGAGCAGTTCTTC
TRBV7-2	.	few	TRBJ2-1	CASSPPRPGPLEQFF	TGTGCCAGCAGCCCACCTCGACCGGGCCCCCTTGAGCAGTTCTTC
TRBV10-1	.	.	TRBJ2-1	CASSDHRLTYNEQFF	TGCGCCAGCAGTGATCACAGGCTAACCTACAATGAGCAGTTCTTC
TRBV28	.	few	TRBJ2-1	CASSWAASSSEQFF	TGTGCCAGCAGTTGGGCCGCCTCGAGCTCTGAGCAGTTCTTC
TRBV27	TRBD1	few	TRBJ1-2	CASSLGQGLKGTF	TGTGCCAGCAGTCTAGGACAGGGACTTAAAGGCACCTTC
TRBV19	.	few	TRBJ1-5	CAGSLDGVFQPQHF	TGTGCCGGTAGCCTCGACGGGGTCTTTCAGCCCCAGCATTTT